One sample yielded the 22 T cell receptor beta chains listed below, sequenced in a study of T-cell reconstitution after alpha-beta-depleted transplantation in children. A library of TCRbeta sequences, prepared with unique molecular identifiers, was generated. TCRdb redid the calling of the PCR reads with MiXCR, one entry per CDR3 protein. Here the sample spans around 450,000 distinct CDR3 sequences, approximately 41% being singletons. The source material was PBMCs, sampled before TCRalphabeta/CD19-depleted stem cell transplant. These receptors were obtained from a girl aged 2 to 10 with aplastic anemia, due to receive a stem cell transplant.

The table lists this clonotype with many counts. The V call is TRBV9, the J call TRBJ2-2; the D call may be TRBD1 or TRBD2 (6 bases each). In germline, CDR1 is SGDLS, CDR2 YYNGEE. V lost 5 bases to trimming and J lost 4 bases, with 12 bases between them. CDR3 length: 14 residues. The CDR3 DNA is TGTGCCAGCAGTCGCGGAGGGGGCACCGGGGAGCTGTTTTTT. This translates into CASSRGGGTGELFF.

This chain joins TRBV5-6 and TRBJ2-3; D possibly corresponds to TRBD2 (5 bases). V lost 1 base and J lost 1, with 13 bases in between. There are 16 residues in the CDR3. Per the germline V gene, CDR1 is SGHDT and CDR2 is YYEEEE. The CDR3 DNA sequence: TGTGCCAGCAGCTTGCGAGAGGGCGCAGGCACAGATACGCAGTATTTT. It translates to CASSLREGAGTDTQYF.

The rearrangement joins TRBV5-1 to TRBJ2-5; D is unclear. Trimming cost V 0 bases and J 5 bases, with 8 bases left between them. The CDR3 is 13 residues long. CDR1 SGHRS and CDR2 YFSETQ come from the germline V gene. The DNA of the CDR3 is TGCGCCAGCAGCTTGGAGGTTTGGGAGACCCAGTACTTC. It is translated as CASSLEVWETQYF.

This clonotype turned up a few times. This chain uses TRBV20-1 with TRBJ2-3; D gene ambiguous. The length of the CDR3 is 12 residues. Germline loops: CDR1 DFQATT, CDR2 SNEGSKA (reference sequence). Trimming pared 6 bases from V and 5 bases from J, leaving 12 bases between. CDR3 protein: CSAQVSRDTQYF. DNA for the CDR3: TGCAGTGCCCAGGTCTCCCGAGATACGCAGTATTTT.

The chain carries TRBV6-5 and TRBJ2-1; the D gene is possibly TRBD2 (6 bases). The CDR3 has 15 residues. The germline V gene encodes CDR1 MNHEY and CDR2 SVGAGI. Deletions cut 2 bases from V and 5 bases from J, with 13 bases between. Written as DNA, the CDR3 is TGTGCCAGCAGTTACCGAGGCGGGACCAACAATGAGCAGTTCTTC. Protein sequence: CASSYRGGTNNEQFF.

V is TRBV9 and J is TRBJ1-3, with 9 bases identical to TRBD1. Germline CDR1 is SGDLS and CDR2 is YYNGEE. The CDR3 totals 16 residues. V trimming: 3 bases; J trimming: 0 bases; junction bases outside the gene matches: 4. CDR3 DNA: TGTGCCAGCAGCGAACACAGGGGGCTCTCTGGAAACACCATATATTTT. Translated, it gives CASSEHRGLSGNTIYF.

This clonotype was counted between two and nine times. This chain links TRBV6-5 with TRBJ2-5, with 12 bases lining up with TRBD2. The junction had 8 bases not matched to a gene; V was cut back by 5 bases and J by 4 bases. Germline assignment: CDR1 MNHEY and CDR2 SVGAGI. This CDR3 spans 16 amino acids. CDR3 sequence: CASSQLGTSGLETQYF. The CDR3 region has the DNA TGTGCCAGCAGTCAACTCGGGACTAGCGGGTTAGAGACCCAGTACTTC.

This clonotype has a single count. The V gene is TRBV28, the J gene TRBJ2-3; the match to TRBD2 covers 7 bases. The CDR3 is 14 residues long. Germline CDR1 MDHEN, CDR2 SYDVKM. Unmatched junction bases numbered 5, after V lost 8 bases and J lost 0 bases. The CDR3 protein is CASCTAGSTDTQYF. DNA for the CDR3: TGTGCCAGCTGCACAGCGGGGAGCACAGATACGCAGTATTTT.

The chain joins TRBV3-1 to TRBJ2-4; possibly TRBD2 for D (5 bases). V lost 4 bases, J lost 8 bases, and 9 bases lay in between. Germline CDR1 reads LGHDT; CDR2 reads YNNKEL (reference sequence). The CDR3 spans 12 residues. CDR3: CASSPRGHIQYF. The CDR3 coding sequence is TGTGCCAGCAGCCCTCGGGGTCACATTCAGTACTTC.

This clonotype was seen more than once but under ten times. This sequence joins TRBV4-1 and TRBJ2-7; D is uncertain. V lost 2 bases and J lost 0, with 5 bases in between. The CDR3 spans 13 residues. CDR1 and CDR2 (germline): MGHRA, YSYEKL. CDR3 DNA sequence: TGCGCCAGCAGCCAACTTAGCTCCTACGAGCAGTACTTC. Its protein product is CASSQLSSYEQYF.

A word on this clonotype: A clone one base away is much larger, so this may be a read error. The V call is TRBV6-1, the J call TRBJ2-7, with 10 nucleotides matching TRBD1. Per the germline V gene, CDR1 is MNHNS and CDR2 is SASEGT. V shed 4 bases and J 6 bases; nucleotides not matched to a gene: 6. CDR3 length: 14 residues. CDR3 region: CASSGGTGDPEQYF. CDR3 DNA: TGTGCCAGCAGTGGAGGGACAGGGGACCCCGAGCAGTACTTC.

This clonotype came up once. A read error may be the cause here, since a much bigger clone is one base away. J is TRBJ2-7 and V is TRBV12-3 or TRBV12-4, with D perhaps matching TRBD2 (6 bases). V was shortened by 4 bases and J by 8 bases, with 12 bases between the two germline ends. This CDR3 contains 12 residues. CDR3 coding DNA: TGTGCCAGCAGTTCCCGGGCGGGGAAGCAGTACTTC. Translation gives CASSSRAGKQYF.

This clonotype was found a few times. The rearrangement joins TRBV20-1 to TRBJ2-3; D gene uncertain. Trimming took off 3 bases at V and 1 base at J, with 11 bases between the two ends. Germline loops: CDR1 DFQATT, CDR2 SNEGSKA (reference sequence). CDR3 length: 14 amino acids. The CDR3 DNA follows: TGCAGTGCTAGGGCCCCTGTCGGCACAGATACGCAGTATTTT. Its translation: CSARAPVGTDTQYF.

This clonotype was counted ten times or more. The J gene is TRBJ2-7, the V gene TRBV5-1; TRBD1 aligns across 8 bases. The germline V gene has CDR1 SGHRS and CDR2 YFSETQ. This CDR3 has 15 amino acids. The J segment lost 3 bases and the V segment lost 1 base, leaving 6 bases of the junction unmatched. The CDR3 DNA reads TGCGCCAGCAGCTTGAGTCAGGGGGCTTTCTACGAGCAGTACTTC. Residues: CASSLSQGAFYEQYF.

There are many counts of this clonotype. The CDR3 region has the DNA TGTGCCAGCAGCCAAGACCCCGGGACAGGGCGTATTGAAGCTTTCTTT. The encoded protein is CASSQDPGTGRIEAFF. The chain combines TRBV3-1 with TRBJ1-1, with 9 bases aligning to TRBD1. The ends lost 0 bases at V and 7 bases at J; junction bases unmatched: 9. CDR3 length: 16 amino acids. From germline, CDR1 is LGHDT and CDR2 YNNKEL (reference sequence).

The V and J genes are TRBV7-2 and TRBJ1-3, with D uncertain. Germline V gene sequence: CDR1 SGHTA, CDR2 FQGNSA. V dropped 5 bases and J dropped 4 bases, with 12 bases sitting between them. This CDR3 comprises 14 residues. The CDR3 DNA reads as TGTGCCAGCAGCAGAACCGGCGGAGGAAACACCATATATTTT. Its protein is CASSRTGGGNTIYF.

This clonotype was seen ten or more times. V and J are TRBV6-5 and TRBJ2-7; 8 nucleotides align to TRBD1. This CDR3 has 15 amino acids. Trimming removed 3 bases from V and 3 bases from J; junction bases left unmatched: 7. CDR1 and CDR2 from the germline V gene are MNHEY and SVGAGI. The CDR3 bases are TGTGCCAGCAGTTATGGACAGGGAAAGGGCTACGAGCAGTACTTC. This encodes CASSYGQGKGYEQYF.

The chain joins TRBV5-5 to TRBJ2-1; a weak D match, TRBD1 (6 bases). CDR1 and CDR2 from the germline V gene are SGHKS and YYEKEE (reference sequence). V lost 2 bases, J lost 0 bases, and 15 bases lay in between. CDR3 length: 17 residues. CDR3 region: CASSFSTGYYSYNEQFF. CDR3 DNA sequence: TGTGCCAGCAGCTTCAGTACAGGGTACTACTCCTACAATGAGCAGTTCTTC. Filled out from reference TRBV5-5 and TRBJ2-1, the complete variable domain reads DAGVTQSPTHLIKTRGQQVTLRCSPISGHKSVSWYQQVLGQGPQFIFQYYEKEERGRGNFPDRFSARQFPNYSSELNVNALLLGDSALYLCASSFSTGYYSYNEQFFGPGTRLTVL.

The chain has TRBV20-1 and TRBJ2-3; 9 positions agree with TRBD2. This CDR3 spans 13 amino acids. V lost 6 bases and J lost 4; bases outside the gene matches: 5. Germline V gives CDR1 DFQATT, CDR2 SNEGSKA (reference sequence). The CDR3 protein is CSAPAGGSDTQYF. The CDR3 bases are TGCAGTGCACCAGCGGGAGGCTCAGATACGCAGTATTTT.

This chain links TRBV19 with TRBJ1-5, with D perhaps matching TRBD1 (6 bases). The CDR3 is 15 residues long. Germline lookup yields CDR1 LNHDA and CDR2 SQIVND (reference sequence). V was shortened by 4 bases and J by 0 bases, with 10 bases between the two germline ends. This chain's CDR3 is CASSTTGDSNQPQHF. DNA for the CDR3: TGTGCCAGTAGTACGACAGGAGATAGCAATCAGCCCCAGCATTTT.

This clonotype has only one observation. The J gene is TRBJ1-5, the V gene TRBV5-6; D not resolved. Trimming stripped 1 base from V and 5 bases from J, with 10 bases between. The V gene's germline CDR1 is SGHDT and CDR2 YYEEEE. This CDR3 contains 14 residues. CDR3 protein: CASSLHSPHQPQHF. CDR3 DNA: TGTGCCAGCAGCTTGCACAGTCCCCATCAGCCCCAGCATTTT.

This clonotype was detected once. The chain is built from TRBV27 and TRBJ2-2; D is uncertain. CDR3 length: 17 amino acids. The germline gives CDR1 MNHEY, CDR2 SMNVEV (reference sequence). V gave up 6 bases and J gave up 3 bases, with 20 bases separating them. The CDR3 reads CASSSKGDGPHTGELFF. The CDR3 DNA reads TGTGCCAGCAGCTCCAAAGGCGACGGGCCACACACCGGGGAGCTGTTTTTT.